This TCR beta chain was obtained from a study of blood T cell repertoires in COVID-19. This clone has a handful of counts. Trimming removed 1 base from V and 8 bases from J, with 12 bases in between. Germline V CDR1 and CDR2: SGHDT, YYEEEE. CDR3 length: 14 residues. Profiling relied on immunoSEQ multiplex PCR, and the TCRdb table lists in-frame clones only, not all of them. Altogether some 210,000 clones are present, about 76% being singletons, with the ten largest covering about 8.9%. Researchers sorted participants into cohorts using their self-reported clinical history. Sequenced: PBMCs or T cells enriched from blood (not recorded which). J is TRBJ2-2 and V is TRBV5-6; D uncertain. This receptor was obtained from a woman between 50 and 59 years old with acute COVID-19. As DNA, the CDR3 is TGTGCCAGCAGCTTGTTTACAGAGTCAGGGGAGCTGTTTTTT. Translation: CASSLFTESGELFF.